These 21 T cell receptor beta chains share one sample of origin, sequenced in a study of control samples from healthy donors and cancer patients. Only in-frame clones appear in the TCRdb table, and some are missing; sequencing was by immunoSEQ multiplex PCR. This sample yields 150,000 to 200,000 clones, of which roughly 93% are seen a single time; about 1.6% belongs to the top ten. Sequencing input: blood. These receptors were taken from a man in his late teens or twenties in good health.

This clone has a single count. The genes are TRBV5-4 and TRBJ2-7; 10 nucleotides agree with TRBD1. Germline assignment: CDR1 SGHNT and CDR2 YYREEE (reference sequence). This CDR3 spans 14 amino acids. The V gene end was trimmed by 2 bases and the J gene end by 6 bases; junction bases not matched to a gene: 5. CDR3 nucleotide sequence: TGTGCCAGCAGCTTCCCGGGACAGGGGATCGAGCAGTACTTC. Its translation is CASSFPGQGIEQYF.

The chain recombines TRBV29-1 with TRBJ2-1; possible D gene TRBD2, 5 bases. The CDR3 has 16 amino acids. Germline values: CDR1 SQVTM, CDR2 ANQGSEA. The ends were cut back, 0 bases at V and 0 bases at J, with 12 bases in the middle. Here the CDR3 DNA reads TGCAGCGTTGAAGATCGGGGAGAAGCCTCCTACAATGAGCAGTTCTTC. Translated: CSVEDRGEASYNEQFF.

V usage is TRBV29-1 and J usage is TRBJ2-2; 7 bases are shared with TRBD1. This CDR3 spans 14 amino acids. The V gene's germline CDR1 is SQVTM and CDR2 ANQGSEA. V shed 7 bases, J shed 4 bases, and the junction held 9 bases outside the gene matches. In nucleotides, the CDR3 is TGCAGCGGATCTGGGGGACAGCTCACCGGGGAGCTGTTTTTT. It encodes CSGSGGQLTGELFF.

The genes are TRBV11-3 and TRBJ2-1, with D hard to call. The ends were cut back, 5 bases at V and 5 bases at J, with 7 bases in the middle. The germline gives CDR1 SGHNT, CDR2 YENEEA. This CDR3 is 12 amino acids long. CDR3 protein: CASSHWNNEQFF. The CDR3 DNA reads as TGTGCCAGCAGCCATTGGAACAATGAGCAGTTCTTC.

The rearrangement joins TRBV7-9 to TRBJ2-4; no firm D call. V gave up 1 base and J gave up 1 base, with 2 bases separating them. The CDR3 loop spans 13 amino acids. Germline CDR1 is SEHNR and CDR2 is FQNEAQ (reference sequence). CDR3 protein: CASSLGAKNIQYF. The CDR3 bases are TGTGCCAGCAGCTTAGGGGCCAAAAACATTCAGTACTTC.

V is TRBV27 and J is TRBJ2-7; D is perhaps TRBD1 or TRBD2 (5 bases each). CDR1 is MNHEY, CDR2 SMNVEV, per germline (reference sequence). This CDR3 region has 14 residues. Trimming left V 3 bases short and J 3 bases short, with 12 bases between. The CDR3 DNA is TGTGCCAGCAGTTTTTCCGGGGCGCACTACGAGCAGTACTTC. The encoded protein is CASSFSGAHYEQYF.

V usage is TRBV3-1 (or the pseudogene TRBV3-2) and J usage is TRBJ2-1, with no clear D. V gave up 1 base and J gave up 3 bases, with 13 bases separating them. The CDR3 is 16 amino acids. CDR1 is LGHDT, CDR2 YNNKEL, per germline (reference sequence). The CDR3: CASSQVGRSNYNEQFF. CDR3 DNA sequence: TGTGCCAGCAGCCAAGTCGGAAGATCTAACTACAATGAGCAGTTCTTC.

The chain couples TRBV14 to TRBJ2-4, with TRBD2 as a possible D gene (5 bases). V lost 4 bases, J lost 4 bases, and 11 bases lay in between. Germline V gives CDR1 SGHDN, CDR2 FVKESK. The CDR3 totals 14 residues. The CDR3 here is CASSPERGKNIQYF. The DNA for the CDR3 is TGTGCCAGCAGCCCAGAAAGAGGGAAAAACATTCAGTACTTC.

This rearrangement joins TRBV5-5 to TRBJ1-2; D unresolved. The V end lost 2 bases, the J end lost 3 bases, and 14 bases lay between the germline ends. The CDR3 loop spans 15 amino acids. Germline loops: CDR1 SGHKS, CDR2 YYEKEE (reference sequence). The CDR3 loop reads CASSFRTGSDYGYTF. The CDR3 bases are TGTGCCAGCAGCTTTCGGACGGGATCGGACTATGGCTACACCTTC.

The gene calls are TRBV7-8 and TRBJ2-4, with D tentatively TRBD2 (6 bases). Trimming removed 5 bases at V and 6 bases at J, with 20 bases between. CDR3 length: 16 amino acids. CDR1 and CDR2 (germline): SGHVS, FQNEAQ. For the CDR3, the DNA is TGTGCCAGCAGCCCCTTTGGGGGAGGAGTAGTAAACATTCAGTACTTC. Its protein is CASSPFGGGVVNIQYF. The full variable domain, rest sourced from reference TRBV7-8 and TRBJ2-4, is GAGVSQSPRYKVAKRGQDVALRCDPISGHVSLFWYQQALGQGPEFLTYFQNEAQLDKSGLPSDRFFAERPEGSVSTLKIQRTQQEDSAVYLCASSPFGGGVVNIQYFGAGTRLSVL.

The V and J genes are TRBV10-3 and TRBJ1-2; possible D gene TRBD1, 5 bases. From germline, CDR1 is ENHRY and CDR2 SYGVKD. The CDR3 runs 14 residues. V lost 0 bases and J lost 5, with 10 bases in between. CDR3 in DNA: TGTGCCATCAGTGAGTCCAGGGATGGGTATGGCTACACCTTC. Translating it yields CAISESRDGYGYTF.

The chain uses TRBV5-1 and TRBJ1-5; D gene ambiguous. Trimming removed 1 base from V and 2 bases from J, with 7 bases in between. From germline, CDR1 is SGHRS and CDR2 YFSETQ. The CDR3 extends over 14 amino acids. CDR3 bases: TGCGCCAGCAGCTTGAGCGGGGGCAATCAGCCCCAGCATTTT. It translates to CASSLSGGNQPQHF.

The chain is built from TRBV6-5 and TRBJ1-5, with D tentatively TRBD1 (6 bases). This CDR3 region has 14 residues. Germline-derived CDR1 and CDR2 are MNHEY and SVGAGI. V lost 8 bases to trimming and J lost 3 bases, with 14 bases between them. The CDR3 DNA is TGTGCCAGCCAAGTGGACAGCATCAATCAGCCCCAGCATTTT. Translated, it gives CASQVDSINQPQHF.

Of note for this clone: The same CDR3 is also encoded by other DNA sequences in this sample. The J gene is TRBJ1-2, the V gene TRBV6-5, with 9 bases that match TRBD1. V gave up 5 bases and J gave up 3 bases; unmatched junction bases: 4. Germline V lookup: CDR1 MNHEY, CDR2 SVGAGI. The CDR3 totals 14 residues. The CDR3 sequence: CASSPTGGDYGYTF. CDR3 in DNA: TGTGCCAGCAGTCCGACAGGGGGTGACTATGGCTACACCTTC.

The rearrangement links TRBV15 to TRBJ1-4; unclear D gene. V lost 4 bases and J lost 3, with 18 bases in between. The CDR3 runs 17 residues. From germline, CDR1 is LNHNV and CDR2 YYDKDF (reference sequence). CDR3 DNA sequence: TGTGCCACCAGCAAACATAACCCGGTGCAGGCTAATGAAAAACTGTTTTTT. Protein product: CATSKHNPVQANEKLFF.

The CDR3 sequence: CASSDRRGLGTYINTGELFF. The CDR3 DNA reads TGTGCCAGCAGCGACAGGAGGGGGTTGGGCACATACATAAACACCGGGGAGCTGTTTTTT. V is TRBV9 and J is TRBJ2-2, with D perhaps given as TRBD1 or TRBD2 (6 bases each). Looked up from germline, CDR1 is SGDLS and CDR2 is YYNGEE. Trimming stripped 3 bases from V and 2 bases from J, with 26 bases between. CDR3 length: 20 amino acids.

CDR3 residues: CASSRRRGPADEQFF. In nucleotides, the CDR3 is TGTGCCAGCAGCCGAAGGAGGGGGCCGGCCGATGAGCAGTTCTTC. This chain connects TRBV7-9 to TRBJ2-1; D might be TRBD1 (7 bases). Germline V gives CDR1 SEHNR, CDR2 FQNEAQ (reference sequence). The V end was cut by 5 bases, the J end by 8 bases, with 19 bases between. The CDR3 is made up of 15 amino acids.

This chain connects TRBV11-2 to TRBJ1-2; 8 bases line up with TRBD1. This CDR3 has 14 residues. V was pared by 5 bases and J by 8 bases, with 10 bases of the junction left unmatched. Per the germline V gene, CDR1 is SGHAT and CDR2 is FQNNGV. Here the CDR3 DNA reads TGTGCCAGCAGCCTTGGGACAGGTGCAAAAGGCTACACCTTC. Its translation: CASSLGTGAKGYTF.

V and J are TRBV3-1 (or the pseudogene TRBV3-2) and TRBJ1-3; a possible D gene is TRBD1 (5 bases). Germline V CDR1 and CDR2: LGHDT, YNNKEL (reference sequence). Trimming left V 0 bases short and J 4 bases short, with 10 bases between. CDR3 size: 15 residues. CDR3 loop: CASSQDMTEGNTIYF. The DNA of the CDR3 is TGTGCCAGCAGCCAAGATATGACAGAAGGAAACACCATATATTTT.

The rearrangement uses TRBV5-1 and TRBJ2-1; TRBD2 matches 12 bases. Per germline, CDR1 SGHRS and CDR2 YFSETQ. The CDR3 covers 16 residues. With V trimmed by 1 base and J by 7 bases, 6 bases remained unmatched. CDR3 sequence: CASSLMASGGVNEQFF. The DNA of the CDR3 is TGCGCCAGCAGCTTGATGGCTAGCGGGGGGGTGAATGAGCAGTTCTTC. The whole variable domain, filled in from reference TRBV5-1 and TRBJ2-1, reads KAGVTQTPRYLIKTRGQQVTLSCSPISGHRSVSWYQQTPGQGLQFLFEYFSETQRNKGNFPGRFSGRQFSNSRSEMNVSTLELGDSALYLCASSLMASGGVNEQFFGPGTRLTVL.

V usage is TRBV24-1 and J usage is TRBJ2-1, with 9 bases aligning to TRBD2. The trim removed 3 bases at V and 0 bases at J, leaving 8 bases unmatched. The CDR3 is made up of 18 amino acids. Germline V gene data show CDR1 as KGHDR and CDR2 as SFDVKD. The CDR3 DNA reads TGTGCCACCAGTGATACTAGCGGGTCTTCGAGCTCCTACAATGAGCAGTTCTTC. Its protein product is CATSDTSGSSSSYNEQFF.